This T cell receptor beta chain is from a study of shared clonotypes between healthy human individuals. Findings of the study overall: Rarefaction curves obtained for sorted subsets showed sequencing incomplete despite large depth. In contrast to clonotypes shared by all four donors, non-shared clonotypes had lower generation probabilities.

Here immunoSEQ multiplex PCR was the method, and the copy in TCRdb shows in-frame clones only, minus some. The sample lists about 2.1 million clones, 85% to 95% occurring once. With respect to this clone: Its antigen remains unidentified.

CD45RO-negative CD8 cells positively selected for CCR7 made up the naive population, which excluded terminally differentiated effector memory CD45RA+ cells. The sample was naive CD8+ T cells from PBMCs. This sequence was found in a man younger than 35 in good health. Some clones in this sample may be carry-over from other donors' samples.

In DNA, the CDR3 is TGTGCCAGCAGCAAACTAGCGGCCACCGGGGAGCTGTTTTTT. Protein product: CASSKLAATGELFF. J is TRBJ2-2 and V is TRBV7-6, with 8 bases identical to TRBD2. Germline V gene data show CDR1 as SGHVS and CDR2 as FNYEAQ. The CDR3 is made up of 14 amino acids. The J segment lost 4 bases and the V segment lost 5 bases, leaving 3 bases of the junction unmatched.